Shown below are 32 T cell receptor beta chains from a single sample sequenced in a study of cytomegalovirus exposure and HLA in healthy donors (dated by TCRdb to about 2017). Receptor libraries were prepared by the immunoSEQ multiplex PCR assay. Imported from immuneACCESS, the table was reduced by TCRdb to in-frame sequences with V and J called. These copies leave out some clones; in studies compared against another copy, an unresolved V gene accounts for under half, and the cause of the remainder is not known. The sample table lists under 300,000 clones, almost 90% of them with a count of one. The top ten hold roughly 0.38% of the sample. Specimen: PBMCs. Receptors were obtained from a woman aged 18-30 years in good health and CMV-seronegative.

The genes are TRBV7-6 and TRBJ2-3; 9 bases map to TRBD2. CDR1 SGHVS and CDR2 FNYEAQ come from the germline V gene. The CDR3 is 15 residues long. The trim removed 5 bases at V and 1 base at J, leaving 4 bases unmatched. CDR3 amino acids: CASSPPSGGTDTQYF. Here the CDR3 DNA reads TGTGCCAGCAGCCCTCCTAGCGGGGGCACAGATACGCAGTATTTT.

The CDR3 spells CASRAWGSGGHYGYTF. Written as DNA, the CDR3 is TGTGCCAGCAGGGCCTGGGGTTCAGGGGGCCACTATGGCTACACCTTC. The V call is TRBV2, the J call TRBJ1-2, with 8 bases that match TRBD1. The CDR3 is made up of 16 amino acids. The J segment lost 3 bases and the V segment lost 6 bases, leaving 12 bases of the junction unmatched. Per the germline V gene, CDR1 is SNHLY and CDR2 is FYNNEI.

The CDR3 loop is CASSATRTGGNEQFF. CDR3 in DNA: TGTGCCAGCAGTGCCACCAGGACAGGGGGAAATGAGCAGTTCTTC. The rearrangement uses TRBV28 and TRBJ2-1, with 10 bases matching TRBD1. There are 15 residues in the CDR3. Looked up from germline, CDR1 is MDHEN and CDR2 is SYDVKM. V lost 5 bases, J lost 7 bases, and 8 bases stayed unmatched.

The V gene is TRBV27, the J gene TRBJ1-3, with D perhaps matching TRBD1 (6 bases). V lost 3 bases and J 0 bases, leaving 15 bases between the germline ends. Germline V gives CDR1 MNHEY, CDR2 SMNVEV (reference sequence). This CDR3 comprises 17 residues. The CDR3 DNA reads as TGTGCCAGCAGTTTGGGGGGGAACAGGGTCTCTGGAAACACCATATATTTT. This translates into CASSLGGNRVSGNTIYF.

This chain uses TRBV30 with TRBJ1-2, with a tentative D call TRBD1 (6 bases). This CDR3 is built from 13 residues. CDR1 and CDR2 from the germline V gene are GTSNPN and SVGIG (reference sequence). Trimming pared 2 bases from V and 6 bases from J, leaving 13 bases between. For the CDR3, the DNA is TGTGCCTGGAGTTTGGTGGGGGCGGATGGCTACACCTTC. As protein: CAWSLVGADGYTF.

This clone turned up a few times. The chain employs TRBV6-1 and TRBJ2-7; D remains ambiguous. V lost 4 bases, J lost 4 bases, and 11 bases lay in between. This CDR3 region has 13 residues. Germline values: CDR1 MNHNS, CDR2 SASEGT. The CDR3 protein is CASSVHREYEQYV. DNA of the CDR3: TGTGCCAGCAGTGTGCACAGAGAGTACGAGCAGTACGTC.

This clone appeared once. This chain uses TRBV7-9 with TRBJ2-1; D ambiguous. CDR3 length: 12 residues. CDR1 is SEHNR and CDR2 is FQNEAQ in the germline V gene (reference sequence). Trimming removed 6 bases at V and 2 bases at J, with 5 bases between. CDR3 residues: CASRHTYNEQFF. In nucleotides, the CDR3 is TGTGCCAGCAGACACACCTACAATGAGCAGTTCTTC.

The V and J genes are TRBV7-9 and TRBJ1-2; TRBD1 agrees at 7 bases. Per germline, CDR1 SEHNR and CDR2 FQNEAQ (reference sequence). With V trimmed by 4 bases and J by 0 bases, 11 bases remained unmatched. CDR3 length equals 17 residues. The CDR3 is CASSSPDRAVSNYGYTF. CDR3 DNA: TGTGCCAGCAGCTCGCCCGACAGGGCGGTCTCTAACTATGGCTACACCTTC. Full variable domain (missing parts from reference TRBV7-9 and TRBJ1-2): DTGVSQNPRHKITKRGQNVTFRCDPISEHNRLYWYRQTLGQGPEFLTYFQNEAQLEKSRLLSDRFSAERPKGSFSTLEIQRTEQGDSAMYLCASSSPDRAVSNYGYTFGSGTRLTVV.

V gene TRBV30 combines with J gene TRBJ2-1; D is unclear. Trimming took 8 bases from V and 0 from J, leaving 14 bases between them. CDR3 length: 14 amino acids. CDR1 and CDR2 from the germline V gene are GTSNPN and SVGIG (reference sequence). The CDR3 nucleotides read TGTGCCATTATACCGGAGAGCTCCTACAATGAGCAGTTCTTC. Protein: CAIIPESSYNEQFF.

The rearrangement joins TRBV28 to TRBJ1-5; TRBD1 agrees at 8 bases. The CDR3 sequence is 14 residues long. V trimming: 7 bases; J trimming: 2 bases; junction bases outside the gene matches: 4. Germline V gene sequence: CDR1 MDHEN, CDR2 SYDVKM. The CDR3 sequence: CASIETGGNQPQHF. The CDR3 region has the DNA TGTGCCAGCATCGAGACAGGGGGCAATCAGCCCCAGCATTTT. The full variable domain, completed using reference TRBV28 and TRBJ1-5, is DVKVTQSSRYLVKRTGEKVFLECVQDMDHENMFWYRQDPGLGLRLIYFSYDVKMKEKGDIPEGYSVSREKKERFSLILESASTNQTSMYLCASIETGGNQPQHFGDGTRLSIL.

The chain links TRBV5-6 to TRBJ1-3, with TRBD1 matching 11 bases. The ends lost 1 base at V and 0 bases at J; junction bases unmatched: 6. The germline V gene encodes CDR1 SGHDT and CDR2 YYEEEE. There are 18 residues in the CDR3. In DNA, the CDR3 is TGTGCCAGCAGCTTGCTGGACAGGGGGCCCGACTCTGGAAACACCATATATTTT. Its translation: CASSLLDRGPDSGNTIYF.

This clone was picked up one time. The CDR3 loop is CASSGHPEQTQYF. DNA of the CDR3: TGTGCCAGCAGCGGACACCCCGAACAGACCCAGTACTTC. The chain employs TRBV27 and TRBJ2-5; possibly TRBD1 for D (5 bases). V gave up 6 bases and J gave up 6 bases, with 14 bases separating them. This CDR3 region has 13 residues. CDR1 and CDR2 (germline): MNHEY, SMNVEV (reference sequence).

Here the CDR3 DNA reads TGTGCCAGCAGCCTACAGGGGGCGAGCTCTGGAAACACCATATATTTT. This sequence encodes CASSLQGASSGNTIYF. The V gene is TRBV13, the J gene TRBJ1-3; TRBD1 agrees at 9 bases. This CDR3 comprises 16 residues. Germline lookup yields CDR1 PRHDT and CDR2 FYEKMQ (reference sequence). V gave up 5 bases and J gave up 0 bases; unmatched junction bases: 5.

This clone came up a few times. This rearrangement joins TRBV4-2 to TRBJ1-2, with D unresolved. Germline lookup yields CDR1 LGHNA and CDR2 YNFKEQ. The CDR3 spans 13 residues. V was shortened by 1 base and J by 5 bases, with 8 bases between the two germline ends. CDR3 nucleotide sequence: TGTGCCAGCAGCCAAGGGCAGGATTATGGCTACACCTTC. Its translation: CASSQGQDYGYTF.

This chain connects TRBV7-2 to TRBJ2-7; D gene uncertain. CDR1 is SGHTA, CDR2 FQGNSA, per germline. V was shortened by 2 bases and J by 0 bases, with 8 bases between the two germline ends. CDR3 size: 14 residues. The CDR3 is CASSLLQSSYEQYF. CDR3 DNA: TGTGCCAGCAGCTTATTACAGAGCTCCTACGAGCAGTACTTC.

The chain joins TRBV5-4 to TRBJ1-5; 7 bases agree with TRBD1. Trimming at V came to 4 bases and at J to 5 bases, leaving 3 bases not matched to a gene. In germline, CDR1 is SGHNT, CDR2 YYREEE (reference sequence). This CDR3 contains 13 residues. CDR3 in amino acids: CASSTDRDQPQHF. The CDR3 DNA follows: TGTGCCAGCAGCACAGACAGGGATCAGCCCCAGCATTTT.

The chain recombines TRBV5-1 with TRBJ1-1; D uncertain. CDR3 length: 13 residues. V lost 1 base and J lost 1, with 5 bases in between. Germline lookup yields CDR1 SGHRS and CDR2 YFSETQ. The CDR3 here is CASSLRGNTEAFF. The CDR3 nucleotides are TGCGCCAGCAGCTTGCGGGGGAACACTGAAGCTTTCTTT.

The J gene is TRBJ2-5, the V gene TRBV4-1, with D unresolved. Trimming removed 4 bases at V and 1 base at J, with 7 bases between. There are 13 residues in the CDR3. Per germline, CDR1 MGHRA and CDR2 YSYEKL. The CDR3 loop is CASSLATQETQYF. The CDR3 nucleotides are TGCGCCAGCAGCCTAGCCACCCAAGAGACCCAGTACTTC.

V usage is TRBV5-8 and J usage is TRBJ1-2; D ambiguous. The CDR3 is made up of 17 amino acids. Germline V gene sequence: CDR1 SGHTS, CDR2 YDEGEE. Trimming took off 0 bases at V and 5 bases at J, with 20 bases between the two ends. The CDR3 bases are TGTGCCAGCAGCTTGGTGGCAGAAACTAACCTGCCTTATGGCTACACCTTC. This sequence encodes CASSLVAETNLPYGYTF.

This chain uses TRBV5-1 with TRBJ2-7; 8 bases align to TRBD1. V was pared by 2 bases and J by 0 bases, with 1 base of the junction left unmatched. In germline, CDR1 is SGHRS, CDR2 YFSETQ. CDR3 length: 14 residues. Here the CDR3 DNA reads TGCGCCAGCAGCTTCGGGACAGGCTCCTACGAGCAGTACGTC. Residues: CASSFGTGSYEQYV.

The chain joins TRBV6-5 to TRBJ1-2, with D possibly TRBD1 on 5 matching bases. Between the trimmed V and J ends, which lost 1 base and 1 base, there was a span of 13 bases. Germline lookup yields CDR1 MNHEY and CDR2 SVGAGI. This CDR3 has 16 amino acids. CDR3 loop: CASSYYIGRVNYGYTF. CDR3 nucleotide sequence: TGTGCCAGCAGTTACTACATTGGCAGGGTTAACTATGGCTACACCTTC.

This clone is a singleton in its sample. This CDR3 is CASSLISGPYWEQYF. The CDR3 nucleotides read TGTGCCAGCAGCTTGATCTCAGGGCCGTATTGGGAGCAGTACTTC. The rearrangement uses TRBV7-9 and TRBJ2-7, with D tentatively TRBD1 (5 bases). Looked up from germline, CDR1 is SEHNR and CDR2 is FQNEAQ (reference sequence). Trimming cost V 3 bases and J 7 bases, with 19 bases left between them. This CDR3 has 15 amino acids.

This chain uses TRBV19 with TRBJ1-4; D perhaps matches TRBD1 (6 bases). With 10 bases removed from V and 5 bases from J, the gap between germline ends came to 17 bases. CDR3 length: 14 amino acids. Germline values: CDR1 LNHDA, CDR2 SQIVND (reference sequence). This CDR3 reads CATKPGTPNEKLFF. The CDR3 bases are TGTGCCACGAAACCCGGGACACCGAATGAAAAACTGTTTTTT.

The V call is TRBV27, the J call TRBJ2-3, with TRBD1 as a possible D gene (6 bases). The CDR3 contains 15 residues. Trimming removed 3 bases at V and 1 base at J, with 11 bases between. Germline lookup yields CDR1 MNHEY and CDR2 SMNVEV (reference sequence). CDR3: CASSFQTGGTDTQYF. DNA of the CDR3: TGTGCCAGCAGTTTCCAGACAGGCGGCACAGATACGCAGTATTTT.

The chain links TRBV7-2 to TRBJ2-1; D is uncertain. The CDR3 has 19 amino acids. From germline, CDR1 is SGHTA and CDR2 FQGNSA. V lost 2 bases, J lost 0 bases, and 20 bases lay in between. This chain's CDR3 is CASSLKWAGRYFSYNEQFF. The CDR3 DNA is TGTGCCAGCAGCTTAAAGTGGGCTGGGCGATACTTCTCCTACAATGAGCAGTTCTTC.

This chain uses TRBV5-1 with TRBJ1-6; 7 bases line up with TRBD1. Germline values: CDR1 SGHRS, CDR2 YFSETQ. The CDR3 has 16 amino acids. V was clipped by 0 bases and J by 7 bases; unmatched bases: 7. The CDR3 reads CASSLGLGDRNSPLHF. The CDR3 coding sequence is TGCGCCAGCAGCTTGGGTCTCGGGGACAGAAATTCACCCCTCCACTTT.

This clone has a handful of counts. J is TRBJ1-4 and V is TRBV6-6; D is perhaps TRBD1 (6 bases). The germline V gene has CDR1 MNHNY and CDR2 SVGAGI (reference sequence). V lost 6 bases and J lost 5, with 16 bases in between. The CDR3 is 15 residues long. The CDR3 reads CASSRTVSANEKLFF. DNA for the CDR3: TGTGCCAGCAGCCGGACAGTATCGGCGAATGAAAAACTGTTTTTT.

This sequence joins TRBV15 and TRBJ2-1; D might be TRBD2 (5 bases). Per the germline V gene, CDR1 is LNHNV and CDR2 is YYDKDF (reference sequence). CDR3 length: 14 residues. The V end lost 0 bases, the J end lost 7 bases, and 10 bases lay between the germline ends. CDR3 sequence: CATSRDSRGNEQFF. CDR3 coding DNA: TGTGCCACCAGCAGAGATAGTCGGGGAAATGAGCAGTTCTTC.

J is TRBJ1-1 and V is TRBV29-1, with 8 bases that match TRBD1. The CDR3 totals 12 residues. Germline trimming cut 6 bases from V and 4 bases from J; bases unmatched to any gene: 4. Germline V gene sequence: CDR1 SQVTM, CDR2 ANQGSEA. CDR3 bases: TGCAGCGTCGGACAGGGTAGCACTGAAGCTTTCTTT. It translates to CSVGQGSTEAFF.

For the CDR3, the DNA is TGCGCCAGCAGCTTGGGGACAGGGTCCGTTCCCTACGAGCAGTACGTC. It translates to CASSLGTGSVPYEQYV. This chain connects TRBV5-1 to TRBJ2-7, with 8 bases fitting TRBD1. Germline CDR1 reads SGHRS; CDR2 reads YFSETQ. V gave up 0 bases and J gave up 2 bases; unmatched junction bases: 7. The CDR3 covers 16 residues.

The CDR3 bases are TGTGCCAGCAGCCGGGCGGGGGGCGAAACTGGGGCCAACGTCCTGACTTTC. Translating gives CASSRAGGETGANVLTF. The chain combines TRBV2 with TRBJ2-6, with 8 bases matching TRBD2. Germline CDR1 reads SNHLY; CDR2 reads FYNNEI. This CDR3 is 17 amino acids long. After removal of 6 bases from V and 2 bases from J, the junction contained 9 bases not matched to a gene.

The chain couples TRBV7-2 to TRBJ2-7; D remains unclear. The CDR3 extends over 15 amino acids. Germline V gene data show CDR1 as SGHTA and CDR2 as FQGNSA. Trimming removed 4 bases at V and 0 bases at J, with 13 bases between. CDR3 DNA sequence: TGTGCCAGCAGCTCTTTAGCCCTGAGCTCCTACGAGCAGTACGTC. Its protein product is CASSSLALSSYEQYV.